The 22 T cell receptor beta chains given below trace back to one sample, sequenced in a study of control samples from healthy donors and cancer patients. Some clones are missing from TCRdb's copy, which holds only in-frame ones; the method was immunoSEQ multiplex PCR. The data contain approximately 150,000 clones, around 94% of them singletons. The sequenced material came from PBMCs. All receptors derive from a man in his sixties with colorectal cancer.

CDR3 in DNA: TGTGCCAGCCACCGGAGATCCTCAACCACAGATACGCAGTATTTT. Translating it yields CASHRRSSTTDTQYF. This chain joins TRBV5-8 and TRBJ2-3; D unresolved. The germline gives CDR1 SGHTS, CDR2 YDEGEE. The length of the CDR3 is 15 residues. The V end was cut by 7 bases, the J end by 2 bases, with 17 bases between.

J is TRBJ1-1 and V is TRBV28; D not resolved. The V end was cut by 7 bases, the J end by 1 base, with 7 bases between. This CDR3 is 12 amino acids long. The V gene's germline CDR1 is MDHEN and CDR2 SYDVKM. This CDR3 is CASMSGNTEAFF. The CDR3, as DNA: TGTGCCAGCATGAGCGGGAACACTGAAGCTTTCTTT.

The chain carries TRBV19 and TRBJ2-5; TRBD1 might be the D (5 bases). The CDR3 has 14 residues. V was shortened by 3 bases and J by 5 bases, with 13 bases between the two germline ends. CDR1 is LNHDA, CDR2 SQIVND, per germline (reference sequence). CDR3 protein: CASSIRAGIETQYF. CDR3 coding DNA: TGTGCCAGTAGTATTAGGGCAGGGATCGAGACCCAGTACTTC. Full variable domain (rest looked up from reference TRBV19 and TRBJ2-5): DGGITQSPKYLFRKEGQNVTLSCEQNLNHDAMYWYRQDPGQGLRLIYYSQIVNDFQKGDIAEGYSVSREKKESFPLTVTSAQKNPTAFYLCASSIRAGIETQYFGPGTRLLVL.

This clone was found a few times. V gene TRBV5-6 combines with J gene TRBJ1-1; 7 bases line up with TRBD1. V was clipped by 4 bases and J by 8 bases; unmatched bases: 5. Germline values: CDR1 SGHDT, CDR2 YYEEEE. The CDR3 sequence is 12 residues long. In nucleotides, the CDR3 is TGTGCCAGCAGCGACAGGGTTGACGAAGCTTTCTTT. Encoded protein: CASSDRVDEAFF.

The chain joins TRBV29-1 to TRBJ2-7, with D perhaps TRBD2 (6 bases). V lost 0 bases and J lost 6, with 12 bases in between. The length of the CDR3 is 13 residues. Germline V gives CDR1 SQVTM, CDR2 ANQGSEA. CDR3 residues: CSVEDTGGTEQYF. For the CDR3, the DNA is TGCAGCGTTGAAGATACAGGAGGGACCGAGCAGTACTTC.

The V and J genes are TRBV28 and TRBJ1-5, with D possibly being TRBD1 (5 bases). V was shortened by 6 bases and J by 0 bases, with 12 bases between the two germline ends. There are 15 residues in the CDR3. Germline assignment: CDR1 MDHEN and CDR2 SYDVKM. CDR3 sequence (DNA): TGTGCCAGCAGGCAGACAGCTTATAGCAATCAGCCCCAGCATTTT. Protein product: CASRQTAYSNQPQHF.

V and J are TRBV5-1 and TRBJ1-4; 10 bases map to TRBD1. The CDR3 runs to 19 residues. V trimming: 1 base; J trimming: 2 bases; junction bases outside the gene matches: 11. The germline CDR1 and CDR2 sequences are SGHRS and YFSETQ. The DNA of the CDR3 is TGCGCCAGCAGCTTGCGGGACAGGGGCGGGAGGGCGACTAATGAAAAACTGTTTTTT. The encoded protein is CASSLRDRGGRATNEKLFF.

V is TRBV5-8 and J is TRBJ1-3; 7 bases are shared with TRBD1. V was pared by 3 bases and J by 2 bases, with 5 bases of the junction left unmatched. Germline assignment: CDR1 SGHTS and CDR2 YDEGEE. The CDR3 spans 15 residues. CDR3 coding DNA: TGTGCCAGCAGCTCGGGGACAGTCGCTGGAAACACCATATATTTT. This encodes CASSSGTVAGNTIYF.

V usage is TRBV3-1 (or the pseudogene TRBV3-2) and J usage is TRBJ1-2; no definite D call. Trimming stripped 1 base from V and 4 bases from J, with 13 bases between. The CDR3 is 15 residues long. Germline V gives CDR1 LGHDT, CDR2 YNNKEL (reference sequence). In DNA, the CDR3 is TGTGCCAGCAGCCAAGGGCCCCCAAAAAGCTATGGCTACACCTTC. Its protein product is CASSQGPPKSYGYTF.

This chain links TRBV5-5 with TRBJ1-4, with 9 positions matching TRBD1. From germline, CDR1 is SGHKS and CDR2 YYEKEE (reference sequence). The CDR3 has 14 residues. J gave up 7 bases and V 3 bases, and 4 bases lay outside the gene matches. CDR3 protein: CASSSGQGGEKLFF. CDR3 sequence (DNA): TGTGCCAGCAGCTCGGGACAGGGCGGTGAAAAACTGTTTTTT.

CDR3 protein: CASSQDYNSPLHF. Here the CDR3 DNA reads TGCGCCAGCAGCCAAGATTACAATTCACCCCTCCACTTT. The chain joins TRBV4-3 to TRBJ1-6; D remains ambiguous. The V end was cut by 0 bases, the J end by 7 bases, with 4 bases between. This CDR3 has 13 amino acids. Germline V CDR1 and CDR2: LGHNA, YSLEER.

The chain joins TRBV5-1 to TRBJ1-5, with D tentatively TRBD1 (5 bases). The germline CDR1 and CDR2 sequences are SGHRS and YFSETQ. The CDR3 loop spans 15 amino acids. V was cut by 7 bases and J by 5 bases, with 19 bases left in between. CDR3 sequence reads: CASSPGTASDQPQHF. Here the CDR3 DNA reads TGCGCCAGCTCCCCCGGGACGGCGAGCGATCAGCCCCAGCATTTT.

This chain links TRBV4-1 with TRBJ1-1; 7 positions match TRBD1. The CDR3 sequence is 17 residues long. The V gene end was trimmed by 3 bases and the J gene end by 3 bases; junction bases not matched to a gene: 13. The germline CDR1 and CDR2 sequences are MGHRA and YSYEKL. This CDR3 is CASSHPMVEGAHTEAFF. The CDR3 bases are TGCGCCAGCAGCCATCCAATGGTGGAGGGGGCGCACACTGAAGCTTTCTTT.

The DNA of the CDR3 is TGCGCCAGCAGCCCAGGGGCTAGCGGGGGGAAGTACGAGCAGTACTTC. It is translated as CASSPGASGGKYEQYF. This chain joins TRBV4-3 and TRBJ2-7, with 11 bases lining up with TRBD2. J was trimmed by 4 bases and V by 4 bases; bases with no gene match: 9. The CDR3 extends over 16 amino acids. CDR1 is LGHNA and CDR2 is YSLEER in the germline V gene.

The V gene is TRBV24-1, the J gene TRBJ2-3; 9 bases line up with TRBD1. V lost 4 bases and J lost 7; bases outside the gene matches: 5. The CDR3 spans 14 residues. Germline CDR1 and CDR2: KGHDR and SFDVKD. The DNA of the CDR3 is TGTGCCACCAGTGAACAGGGGGCGGATCATACGCAGTATTTT. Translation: CATSEQGADHTQYF.

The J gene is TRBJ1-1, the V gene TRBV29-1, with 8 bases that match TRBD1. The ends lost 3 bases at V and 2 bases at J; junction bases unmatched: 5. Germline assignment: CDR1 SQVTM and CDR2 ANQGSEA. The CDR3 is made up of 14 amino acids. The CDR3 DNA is TGCAGCGTTGAGGCGACAGGGGCAAACACTGAAGCTTTCTTT. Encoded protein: CSVEATGANTEAFF.

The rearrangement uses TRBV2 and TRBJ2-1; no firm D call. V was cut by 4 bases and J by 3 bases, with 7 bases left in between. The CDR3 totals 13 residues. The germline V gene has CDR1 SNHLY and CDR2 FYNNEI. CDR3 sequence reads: CASSAEIYNEQFF. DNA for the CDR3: TGTGCCAGCAGTGCTGAAATCTACAATGAGCAGTTCTTC.

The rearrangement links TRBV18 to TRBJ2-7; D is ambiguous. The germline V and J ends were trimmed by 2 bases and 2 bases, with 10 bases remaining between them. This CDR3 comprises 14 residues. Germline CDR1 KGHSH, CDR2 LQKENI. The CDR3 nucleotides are TGTGCCAGCTCACCAGTTGGGTCCCCCTACGAGCAGTACTTC. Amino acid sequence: CASSPVGSPYEQYF.

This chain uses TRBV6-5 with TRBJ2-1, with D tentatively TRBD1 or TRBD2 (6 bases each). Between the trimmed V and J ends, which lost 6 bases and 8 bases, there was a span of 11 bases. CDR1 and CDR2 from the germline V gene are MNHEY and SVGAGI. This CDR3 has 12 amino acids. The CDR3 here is CASSLRGDEQFF. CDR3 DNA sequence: TGTGCCAGCAGCCTGAGGGGGGATGAGCAGTTCTTC.

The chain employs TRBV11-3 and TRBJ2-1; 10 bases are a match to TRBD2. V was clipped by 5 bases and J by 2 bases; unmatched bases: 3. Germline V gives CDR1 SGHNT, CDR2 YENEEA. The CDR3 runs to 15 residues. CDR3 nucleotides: TGTGCCAGCAGCCCGCTAGCGGGGGCCTACAATGAGCAGTTCTTC. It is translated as CASSPLAGAYNEQFF.

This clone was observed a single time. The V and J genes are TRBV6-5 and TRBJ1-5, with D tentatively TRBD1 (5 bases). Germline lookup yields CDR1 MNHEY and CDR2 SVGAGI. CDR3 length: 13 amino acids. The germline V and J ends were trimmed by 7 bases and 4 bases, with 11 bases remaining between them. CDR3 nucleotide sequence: TGTGCCAGCAACCGCCCAGGGAATCAGCCCCAGCATTTT. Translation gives CASNRPGNQPQHF.

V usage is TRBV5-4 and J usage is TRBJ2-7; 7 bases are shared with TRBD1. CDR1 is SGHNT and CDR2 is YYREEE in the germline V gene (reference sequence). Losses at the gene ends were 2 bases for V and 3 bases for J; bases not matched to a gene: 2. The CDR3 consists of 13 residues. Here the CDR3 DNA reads TGTGCCAGCAGCTTAAACAGGGGCTACGAGCAGTACTTC. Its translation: CASSLNRGYEQYF. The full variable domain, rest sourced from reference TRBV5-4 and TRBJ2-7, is ETGVTQSPTHLIKTRGQQVTLRCSSQSGHNTVSWYQQALGQGPQFIFQYYREEENGRGNFPPRFSGLQFPNYSSELNVNALELDDSALYLCASSLNRGYEQYFGPGTRLTVT.